These T cell receptor beta chains were read from a single sample in a study of T cells after posttransplantation cyclophosphamide. Assay used: immunoSEQ multiplex PCR; TCRdb lists only in-frame clones, some missing. This sample has 34,000 or so clones, each found more than once. The sample was PBMCs. These receptors were taken from a woman aged 50 to 65 in good health and a related stem cell transplant donor. Both conserved end residues are part of each CDR3. A D gene is named only where the DNA matches it firmly. Clone size is given for some rows only: seen once, a few or many times, or a class if the clone is expanded.

TGTGCCAGCAGCCGGAGGGTAGCGGAGTACAATGAGCAGTTCTTC	CASSRRVAEYNEQFF	TRBV4-2	TRBJ2-1	many	-	15
TGTGCCAGCACGGGACAGCCGACGAACACCGGGGAGCTGTTTTTT	CASTGQPTNTGELFF	TRBV6-1	TRBJ2-2	-	TRBD1	15
TGTGCCAGCAGTTCCTGGACAGATGGGTATAATGAAAAACTGTTTTTT	CASSSWTDGYNEKLFF	TRBV5-4	TRBJ1-4	many	-	16
TGTGCCAGTAGTATAGGGACACCCTCCTACAATGAGCAGTTCTTC	CASSIGTPSYNEQFF	TRBV19	TRBJ2-1	many	-	15
TGTGCCAGCAGCTTAGCAACAGACGAAGCTTTCTTT	CASSLATDEAFF	TRBV7-9	TRBJ1-1	many	-	12
TGTGCCAGCAGTTTATTTGTTTCTGGGGGCGGATCTCCCTACGAGCAGTACTTC	CASSLFVSGGGSPYEQYF	TRBV27	TRBJ2-7	-	-	18
TGTGCCAGCAGTGAGGGACTAGCGGGAGGTAATGAGCAGTTCTTC	CASSEGLAGGNEQFF	TRBV2	TRBJ2-1	many	TRBD2	15
TGTGCCAGCAGCTTTAGGGTGGGACAGGGGCTGAACACTGAAGCTTTCTTT	CASSFRVGQGLNTEAFF	TRBV11-2	TRBJ1-1	many	TRBD1	17
TGTGCCAGCAGCTTACGAGGGACTAGCCGCTACAATGAGCAGTTCTTC	CASSLRGTSRYNEQFF	TRBV7-3	TRBJ2-1	many	TRBD2	16
TGTGCCAGCAGTTACAGCCCCACGGGGGAAAAACTGTTTTTT	CASSYSPTGEKLFF	TRBV6-5	TRBJ1-4	many	-	14
TGTGCCAGCAGTCCTCCATGGCGGGAGGGCTCCTACGAGCAGTACTTC	CASSPPWREGSYEQYF	TRBV13	TRBJ2-7	many	TRBD2	16
TGTGCCAGCAGAGTAGCGGGAGGAAGAGATACGCAGTATTTT	CASRVAGGRDTQYF	TRBV25-1	TRBJ2-3	-	TRBD2	14
TGTGCCAGCAGTACGTACAGGGTTGAGACCTACAATGAGCAGTTCTTC	CASSTYRVETYNEQFF	TRBV27	TRBJ2-1	many	-	16
TGTGCCAGCAGCCACCGTCGTCTTAGGGGCACAGATACGCAGTATTTT	CASSHRRLRGTDTQYF	TRBV5-8	TRBJ2-3	many	-	16
TGTGCCATCAGTGAGGGCCCAGAGACCCAGTACTTC	CAISEGPETQYF	TRBV10-3	TRBJ2-5	many	-	12
TGTGCCAGCAGCCCGGACAGCTACGAGCAGTACTTC	CASSPDSYEQYF	TRBV11-1	TRBJ2-7	-	-	12
TGTGCCAGTAGTATAGATCTCGACAGGGGGCGCGATACTGAAGCTTTCTTT	CASSIDLDRGRDTEAFF	TRBV19	TRBJ1-1	many	TRBD1	17
TGTGCCAGTAGTGGGACAGGGGTAGGAAATCAGCCCCAGCATTTT	CASSGTGVGNQPQHF	TRBV19	TRBJ1-5	many	TRBD1	15
TGTGCCAGTAGTTTTAAATTCGGCAGACAAGTACAAGAGACCCAGTACTTC	CASSFKFGRQVQETQYF	TRBV19	TRBJ2-5	many	-	17
TGTGCCAGCAGCTTGGGCGTTGGGTACGAGCAGTACTTC	CASSLGVGYEQYF	TRBV7-8	TRBJ2-7	-	-	13
TGTGCCAGCCGACTAGCAAACTACGAGCAGTACTTC	CASRLANYEQYF	TRBV28	TRBJ2-7	many	TRBD2	12
TGTGCCAGCAGTTTCCCAGGGACAACTGAAGCTTTCTTT	CASSFPGTTEAFF	TRBV12-3/TRBV12-4	TRBJ1-1	many	-	13
TGTGCCAGCAGCCTAGCTATGGGACAGCCGAACACTGAAGCTTTCTTT	CASSLAMGQPNTEAFF	TRBV7-9	TRBJ1-1	many	TRBD1	16
TGCGCCAGCAGCCAAGAAGTCCGGACAGGGGACAATGAGCAGTTCTTC	CASSQEVRTGDNEQFF	TRBV4-1	TRBJ2-1	many	TRBD1	16
TGTGCCACCGGGGATTGGTTCGAGCAGTACTTC	CATGDWFEQYF	TRBV6-1	TRBJ2-7	many	-	11
TGTGCCAGCAGCTTAACCGGGAGGGGAGTTGAGCAGTTCTTC	CASSLTGRGVEQFF	TRBV7-3	TRBJ2-1	many	TRBD2	14
TGTGCCAGCAGTTTCCAGGGGGGAGCGGCTGAAGCTTTCTTT	CASSFQGGAAEAFF	TRBV28	TRBJ1-1	many	TRBD1	14
TGTGCCAGCAGTTACTCCAAGGGGACAAATGAAAAACTGTTTTTT	CASSYSKGTNEKLFF	TRBV6-6	TRBJ1-4	many	-	15
TGTGCCAGTAGCGCTAGGACAGGGCTCTCCACCTTC	CASSARTGLSTF	TRBV19	TRBJ1-2	many	TRBD1	12
TGCGCCAGCAGCTCCCAGGGGCACGGAGGCCACGATGGGTATGGCTACACCTTC	CASSSQGHGGHDGYGYTF	TRBV5-1	TRBJ1-2	many	-	18
TGTGCCGGTAGTTCGAGCGGTGGCTCCTACAATGAGCAGTTCTTC	CAGSSSGGSYNEQFF	TRBV19	TRBJ2-1	many	-	15
TGCGCCAGCAGCTACAACACGATCAGGGGGAACTCCTACGAGCAGTACTTC	CASSYNTIRGNSYEQYF	TRBV5-1	TRBJ2-7	many	TRBD1	17
TGTGCCAGCAGCTTAGATCTGGGGACTAGCGTAAGGATGCAGTATTTT	CASSLDLGTSVRMQYF	TRBV7-8	TRBJ2-3	few	TRBD2	16
TGTGCCAGCAGCAAGACTAGCCCTAACACCGGGGAGCTGTTTTTT	CASSKTSPNTGELFF	TRBV11-3	TRBJ2-2	many	TRBD2	15
TGCGCCAGCAGCCGCGACCCGGGAGAGACCCAGTACTTC	CASSRDPGETQYF	TRBV4-3	TRBJ2-5	few	-	13
TGCGCCAGCAGCCTGCTTAGGGGGACTAGCGGGAGGGTAGCCAAAAACATTCAGTACTTC	CASSLLRGTSGRVAKNIQYF	TRBV4-1	TRBJ2-4	many	TRBD2	20
TGCAGCGATACAGGGCTGGTTGGTGAAGCTTTCTTT	CSDTGLVGEAFF	TRBV29-1	TRBJ1-1	many	-	12
TGTGCCAGCAGTGAATTTATAGCGGGAAACACCATATATTTT	CASSEFIAGNTIYF	TRBV6-1	TRBJ1-3	many	-	14
TGCGCCAGCAGTCCCCATGGGACAGGGGAGGGAGTCGGCTATGGCTACACCTTC	CASSPHGTGEGVGYGYTF	TRBV10-2	TRBJ1-2	many	TRBD1	18
TGCGCCAGCAGCCAAGTTGAGGGGCGTGAGCAGTACTTC	CASSQVEGREQYF	TRBV4-3	TRBJ2-7	many	-	13
TGTGCCAGCAGTTACTCGAGGGGGCGAGGCGAGCAGTACTTC	CASSYSRGRGEQYF	TRBV6-6	TRBJ2-7	many	TRBD1	14
TGTGCTAGTGGTTTTGGACAACAGACAGATACGCAGTATTTT	CASGFGQQTDTQYF	TRBV12-5	TRBJ2-3	many	-	14
TGTGCCAGCAGCCTCCGAAATATCAGGGCTGCGGTTAACTATGGCTACACCTTC	CASSLRNIRAAVNYGYTF	TRBV7-8	TRBJ1-2	many	-	18
TGTGCCAGCAGCAGCCGCGGGACTAGCGGGAAAAATGAGCAGTTCTTC	CASSSRGTSGKNEQFF	TRBV13	TRBJ2-1	many	TRBD2	16